These 13 T cell receptor beta chains originate from one sample sequenced in a study of T cell changes during pregnancy in multiple sclerosis. Clones were sequenced by immunoSEQ multiplex PCR, and TCRdb holds only the in-frame ones, with some missing. The sample consists of approximately 10,000 clones, roughly 84% of them appearing once. This specimen consisted of CD8+ T cells from peripheral blood mononuclear cells, obtained after pregnancy. These receptors were collected from a female donor in good health, enrolled as a control in a pregnancy study.

The genes are TRBV19 and TRBJ1-2, with 7 bases identical to TRBD1. The CDR3 spans 15 residues. Per the germline V gene, CDR1 is LNHDA and CDR2 is SQIVND (reference sequence). The V and J ends lost 2 bases and 4 bases, in that order; junction bases with no gene match: 7. CDR3 DNA: TGTGCCAGTAGTATAATGGCAGGGGGTTCCTATGGCTACACCTTC. The encoded protein is CASSIMAGGSYGYTF.

The rearrangement joins TRBV27 to TRBJ2-1; D is ambiguous. Germline V CDR1 and CDR2: MNHEY, SMNVEV (reference sequence). The ends were cut back, 6 bases at V and 4 bases at J, with 16 bases in the middle. The CDR3 has 15 residues. CDR3 in DNA: TGTGCCAGCAGCCCGTTAGAGAGATTTTACAATGAGCAGTTCTTC. It codes for CASSPLERFYNEQFF.

The CDR3, as DNA: TGTGCCAGCTCCCCTACTACAGGGGGCCCGGACAATGAGCAGTTCTTC. Translated: CASSPTTGGPDNEQFF. This chain uses TRBV18 with TRBJ2-1; 9 bases are shared with TRBD1. J lost 5 bases, V lost 6 bases, and 11 bases had no gene match. Germline V gene data show CDR1 as KGHSH and CDR2 as LQKENI. CDR3 length: 16 amino acids.

The V and J genes are TRBV13 and TRBJ2-1; 9 positions match TRBD2. This CDR3 has 16 amino acids. Germline V gene sequence: CDR1 PRHDT, CDR2 FYEKMQ (reference sequence). The V and J ends lost 2 bases and 6 bases, in that order; junction bases with no gene match: 8. CDR3 sequence reads: CASSLSLGLAFNEQFF. The DNA for the CDR3 is TGTGCCAGCAGCTTAAGCCTGGGACTAGCCTTCAATGAGCAGTTCTTC.

Only a few counts were recorded for this clone. This chain uses TRBV19 with TRBJ1-1, with D possibly matching TRBD1 (6 bases). The CDR3 is made up of 14 amino acids. V shed 4 bases and J shed 1 base, with 10 bases lying between them. Germline V lookup: CDR1 LNHDA, CDR2 SQIVND (reference sequence). CDR3 bases: TGTGCCAGTAGTAGGGGGGGCCCGAACACTGAAGCTTTCTTT. Translated: CASSRGGPNTEAFF.

The chain combines TRBV19 with TRBJ2-3; TRBD2 aligns across 7 bases. This CDR3 contains 14 residues. Losses at the gene ends were 1 base for V and 4 bases for J; bases not matched to a gene: 2. From germline, CDR1 is LNHDA and CDR2 SQIVND (reference sequence). The CDR3 DNA is TGTGCCAGTAGTATAGGGCGGGAGCCAGATACGCAGTATTTT. Its translation is CASSIGREPDTQYF.

This chain joins TRBV6-5 and TRBJ2-1, with 8 nucleotides matching TRBD2. This CDR3 spans 16 amino acids. The V segment lost 0 bases and the J segment 4 bases; nucleotides outside the gene matches: 5. Germline V gene sequence: CDR1 MNHEY, CDR2 SVGAGI. This CDR3 is CASSYSVPGGYNEQFF. The CDR3 DNA reads as TGTGCCAGCAGTTACTCGGTCCCGGGAGGGTACAATGAGCAGTTCTTC.

The V gene is TRBV7-9, the J gene TRBJ1-2; D gene unclear. CDR1 and CDR2 from the germline V gene are SEHNR and FQNEAQ (reference sequence). Trimming cost V 3 bases and J 13 bases, with 12 bases left between them. This CDR3 region has 11 residues. The CDR3 here is CASSFGSESTF. The CDR3 coding sequence is TGTGCCAGCAGCTTCGGCAGCGAATCCACCTTC.

The V call is TRBV13, the J call TRBJ2-3; TRBD2 agrees at 8 bases. The V and J ends lost 5 bases and 0 bases, in that order; junction bases with no gene match: 10. The length of the CDR3 is 17 residues. Per the germline V gene, CDR1 is PRHDT and CDR2 is FYEKMQ (reference sequence). The CDR3 sequence is CASSRAGAGASTDTQYF. The CDR3 nucleotides are TGTGCCAGCAGCCGCGCCGGAGCGGGGGCAAGCACAGATACGCAGTATTTT.

V is TRBV27 and J is TRBJ1-5; D is uncertain. Per the germline V gene, CDR1 is MNHEY and CDR2 is SMNVEV (reference sequence). V lost 6 bases to trimming and J lost 3 bases, with 12 bases between them. The CDR3 is 14 residues long. The CDR3 protein is CASSRGPSNQPQHF. As DNA, the CDR3 is TGTGCCAGCAGCCGGGGTCCCTCCAATCAGCCCCAGCATTTT.

This clone was detected only a few times. This rearrangement joins TRBV28 to TRBJ2-1, with 9 bases identical to TRBD2. The CDR3 is 17 amino acids. Germline V lookup: CDR1 MDHEN, CDR2 SYDVKM. V gave up 6 bases and J gave up 12 bases; unmatched junction bases: 21. In DNA form, the CDR3 reads TGTGCCAGCAGAGTGTTTCTCGGGGCTAGCGGGATGGGGGTGCAGTTCTTC. Translated, it gives CASRVFLGASGMGVQFF. The full variable domain, in which reference TRBV28 and TRBJ2-1 provide the parts outside the CDR3, is DVKVTQSSRYLVKRTGEKVFLECVQDMDHENMFWYRQDPGLGLRLIYFSYDVKMKEKGDIPEGYSVSREKKERFSLILESASTNQTSMYLCASRVFLGASGMGVQFFGPGTRLTVL.

The gene calls are TRBV15 and TRBJ1-3; tentative D call: TRBD1 (5 bases). CDR1 and CDR2 (germline): LNHNV, YYDKDF (reference sequence). V was cut by 3 bases and J by 2 bases, with 14 bases left in between. This CDR3 spans 16 amino acids. CDR3 bases: TGTGCCACCAGCAGGGGAAAAGGGGATACTGGAAACACCATATATTTT. Its protein product is CATSRGKGDTGNTIYF.

The chain combines TRBV10-3 with TRBJ2-7; perhaps TRBD2 as D (7 bases). This CDR3 contains 14 residues. Germline CDR1 and CDR2: ENHRY and SYGVKD. V shed 6 bases and J shed 2 bases, with 14 bases lying between them. In nucleotides, the CDR3 is TGTGCCATCAGGGAGGGGGGGGGAACCTACGAGCAGTACTTC. Residues: CAIREGGGTYEQYF.